One and the same sample provided the 19 T cell receptor beta chains below, sequenced in a study of blood T cells in healthy people across ages. Together with a sample-barcoded 5' primer, a J-beta primer mix was included in a second PCR lasting about 6 to 11 cycles. TCRdb recomputed calls from the 5' RACE reads with MiXCR, one row per CDR3 protein. The sample consists of more than 650,000 distinct CDR3 sequences, about 55% of them appearing once. The sample consisted of blood. Receptors were obtained from a man of 80 years or more in good health.

V gene TRBV9 combines with J gene TRBJ2-5; D ambiguous. CDR3 length: 15 residues. Per germline, CDR1 SGDLS and CDR2 YYNGEE. Trimming shortened V by 0 bases and J by 11 bases, and 20 bases separated the two germline ends. CDR3 sequence (DNA): TGTGCCAGCAGCGTAGGCCCAGTCCTCGTTTCGGAGCAGTACTTC. It encodes CASSVGPVLVSEQYF.

This clonotype was counted a few times. The chain combines TRBV29-1 with TRBJ1-2; TRBD1 agrees at 7 bases. V gave up 5 bases and J gave up 8 bases; unmatched junction bases: 5. Germline V gene lookup returns CDR1 SQVTM and CDR2 ANQGSEA. The CDR3 consists of 11 residues. Here the CDR3 DNA reads TGCAGCGTTAACAGGGGTGGCGGCTACACCTTC. Protein sequence: CSVNRGGGYTF.

This clonotype has just a few counts. The chain uses TRBV7-3 and TRBJ1-1; the D is unclear. The CDR3 is 13 residues long. V shed 2 bases and J shed 1 base, with 5 bases lying between them. Germline V gene lookup returns CDR1 SGHTA and CDR2 FQGTGA. The CDR3 sequence: CASSLYGNTEAFF. The CDR3 DNA is TGTGCCAGCAGCTTATACGGGAACACTGAAGCTTTCTTT.

The J gene is TRBJ1-2, the V gene TRBV3-1, with 8 bases that match TRBD1. This CDR3 is built from 14 residues. V gave up 3 bases and J gave up 8 bases; unmatched junction bases: 8. CDR1 and CDR2 from the germline V gene are LGHDT and YNNKEL (reference sequence). The CDR3 here is CASSHPGRGLGYTF. For the CDR3, the DNA is TGTGCCAGCAGCCACCCGGGCAGGGGGCTCGGCTACACCTTC.

The V call is TRBV21-1, the J call TRBJ2-7. TRBV21-1 is classified as a pseudogene. The CDR3 spans 14 residues. The CDR3 loop reads CASTLSAGFYEQYF. The CDR3 DNA sequence: TGTGCCAGCACCCTAAGCGCCGGGTTCTACGAGCAGTACTTC.

This chain links TRBV7-8 with TRBJ2-7; 9 bases line up with TRBD1. V gave up 5 bases and J gave up 3 bases; unmatched junction bases: 8. This CDR3 region has 15 residues. Germline V CDR1 and CDR2: SGHVS, FQNEAQ. The CDR3 reads CASSPRGQGFYEQYF. The CDR3 DNA reads as TGTGCCAGCAGCCCGAGGGGACAGGGTTTCTACGAGCAGTACTTC.

This chain joins TRBV9 and TRBJ2-1, with no clear D. CDR3 length: 16 amino acids. CDR1 and CDR2 (germline): SGDLS, YYNGEE. The V gene lost 4 bases and the J gene lost 0 bases, with 14 bases spanning the gap. This CDR3 is CASSFLPGPSYNEQFF. In DNA form, the CDR3 reads TGTGCCAGCAGCTTCCTCCCGGGTCCCTCCTACAATGAGCAGTTCTTC.

The genes are TRBV27 and TRBJ2-1, with 8 bases identical to TRBD2. The CDR3 totals 17 residues. V trimming: 2 bases; J trimming: 9 bases; junction bases outside the gene matches: 15. The germline V gene has CDR1 MNHEY and CDR2 SMNVEV (reference sequence). CDR3: CASSLVIVGSGIAEQFF. CDR3 bases: TGTGCCAGCAGTTTAGTTATTGTGGGTAGCGGGATAGCTGAGCAGTTCTTC.

The chain has TRBV27 and TRBJ1-1; 11 positions agree with TRBD1. The germline CDR1 and CDR2 sequences are MNHEY and SMNVEV (reference sequence). The CDR3 covers 16 residues. V trimming: 3 bases; J trimming: 5 bases; junction bases outside the gene matches: 8. This CDR3 is CASSFGPGQGVTEAFF. CDR3 DNA sequence: TGTGCCAGCAGTTTTGGTCCGGGACAGGGGGTAACTGAAGCTTTCTTT.

V gene TRBV5-6 combines with J gene TRBJ2-2; 11 bases line up with TRBD1. V dropped 4 bases and J dropped 4; count of bases not matched to a gene: 6. The CDR3 is 16 amino acids. Germline loops: CDR1 SGHDT, CDR2 YYEEEE. CDR3 in amino acids: CASSADRGRITGELFF. Here the CDR3 DNA reads TGTGCCAGCAGCGCGGACAGGGGGCGCATCACCGGGGAGCTGTTTTTT.

The chain is built from TRBV19 and TRBJ2-7; TRBD2 matches at 9 bases. CDR1 and CDR2 (germline): LNHDA, SQIVND (reference sequence). The junction had 6 bases not matched to a gene; V was cut back by 4 bases and J by 2 bases. The CDR3 spans 15 residues. The CDR3 sequence is CASSTPGLATYEQYF. The CDR3 DNA sequence: TGTGCCAGTAGTACGCCGGGACTAGCAACCTACGAGCAGTACTTC. Filled out from reference TRBV19 and TRBJ2-7, the complete variable domain reads DGGITQSPKYLFRKEGQNVTLSCEQNLNHDAMYWYRQDPGQGLRLIYYSQIVNDFQKGDIAEGYSVSREKKESFPLTVTSAQKNPTAFYLCASSTPGLATYEQYFGPGTRLTVT.

About this clonotype itself: A much larger clonotype is one base distant, so this may be a read error. The rearrangement joins TRBV14 to TRBJ2-5; D is unresolved. CDR3 length equals 13 residues. V was pared by 1 base and J by 3 bases, with 6 bases between. Germline CDR1 SGHDN, CDR2 FVKESK. CDR3 protein: CASSQGRKETQYF. The CDR3 DNA follows: TGTGCCAGCAGCCAAGGGCGAAAAGAGACCCAGTACTTC.

This chain connects TRBV12-3 or TRBV12-4 to TRBJ2-2; D tentatively reads TRBD1 or TRBD2 (5 bases each). This CDR3 contains 13 residues. Between the trimmed V and J ends, which lost 6 bases and 4 bases, there was a span of 9 bases. This CDR3 reads CASRGVATGELFF. The CDR3 DNA sequence: TGTGCCAGCAGGGGGGTGGCCACCGGGGAGCTGTTTTTT.

V is TRBV12-3 or TRBV12-4 and J is TRBJ2-1; D is uncertain. Matching the DNA end better, TRBJ2-7 makes the J call doubtful. The CDR3 sequence is 18 residues long. This CDR3 reads CASSPRYPQLYTYNEQYF. The CDR3 coding sequence is TGTGCCAGCAGTCCACGCTACCCCCAGCTCTATACCTACAATGAGCAGTACTTC.

CDR3 in DNA: TGTGCCAGCAGTGAACCCCTTGGGTTTAGCGCCCAGTACTTC. Its translation is CASSEPLGFSAQYF. The V and J genes are TRBV25-1 and TRBJ2-5; possibly TRBD2 for D (5 bases). This CDR3 is 14 amino acids long. Germline CDR1 MGHDK, CDR2 SYGVNS. V lost 2 bases and J lost 9, with 16 bases in between. Variable domain in full (rest from reference TRBV25-1 and TRBJ2-5): EADIYQTPRYLVIGTGKKITLECSQTMGHDKMYWYQQDPGMELHLIHYSYGVNSTEKGDLSSESTVSRIRTEHFPLTLESARPSHTSQYLCASSEPLGFSAQYFGPGTRLLVL.

The V and J genes are TRBV28 and TRBJ2-5, with TRBD2 as a possible D gene (5 bases). The CDR3 is made up of 14 amino acids. Germline values: CDR1 MDHEN, CDR2 SYDVKM. The V gene lost 3 bases and the J gene lost 0 bases, with 8 bases spanning the gap. The CDR3 loop is CASSFPGNQETQYF. Here the CDR3 DNA reads TGTGCCAGCAGTTTTCCCGGGAACCAAGAGACCCAGTACTTC.

At least ten counts were recorded for this clonotype. The CDR3 DNA sequence: TGCAGCGATGTCAGGGCGACAGATACGCAGTATTTT. Encoded protein: CSDVRATDTQYF. V usage is TRBV29-1 and J usage is TRBJ2-3; the D gene is possibly TRBD1 (5 bases). Germline V lookup: CDR1 SQVTM, CDR2 ANQGSEA. The CDR3 is 12 residues long. Trimming shortened V by 7 bases and J by 3 bases, and 11 bases separated the two germline ends.

This clonotype has more than one count but fewer than ten. The chain combines TRBV6-4 with TRBJ2-7; weak D call: TRBD1 (6 bases). CDR3 length: 15 residues. Germline V lookup: CDR1 MRHNA, CDR2 SNTAGT. Deletions cut 4 bases from V and 3 bases from J, with 16 bases between. The CDR3 is CASSGWVTGFYEQYF. The CDR3 coding sequence is TGTGCCAGCAGTGGGTGGGTAACAGGGTTCTACGAGCAGTACTTC.

This chain uses TRBV6-6 with TRBJ2-7; 8 bases match TRBD2. Germline assignment: CDR1 MNHNY and CDR2 SVGAGI (reference sequence). V gave up 10 bases and J gave up 0 bases; unmatched junction bases: 11. This CDR3 has 15 residues. The CDR3 loop reads CATRGGLVVSYEQYF. The DNA for the CDR3 is TGTGCCACAAGGGGGGGACTAGTGGTCTCCTACGAGCAGTACTTC.